The 12 T cell receptor beta chains below were found in one sample sequenced in a study of T cell repertoires in aging, cancer and after chemotherapy. Peripheral blood genomic DNA, not sorted cells or RNA, was the template. Multiplex touch-down PCR with TRB-A/B primers amplified rearranged V-D-J TRB sequences. TCRdb itself ran the multiplex PCR reads through MiXCR, one entry per CDR3 protein. The repertoire includes more than 1,000 distinct CDR3 sequences, about 31% of them detected once, and under 35% sits in the top ten. The sample comprised blood. All receptors derive from a human donor with a solid tumor.

The gene calls are TRBV7-3 and TRBJ2-7; possibly TRBD2 for D (5 bases). Near its end, the DNA agrees better with TRBJ2-5, so the J call may be wrong. CDR1 is SGHTA and CDR2 is FQGTGA in the germline V gene. The CDR3 is 13 residues long. The CDR3 DNA reads TGTGCCAGCAGCCTCCTAGCATGGGAGACCCAGTACTTC. It codes for CASSLLAWETQYF.

The gene calls are TRBV6-5 and TRBJ1-1, with D tentatively TRBD1 (6 bases). This CDR3 is 14 amino acids long. The germline CDR1 and CDR2 sequences are MNHEY and SVGAGI. V shed 6 bases and J shed 7 bases, with 18 bases lying between them. CDR3 in amino acids: CASSYLGGLNEAFF. CDR3 nucleotides: TGTGCCAGCAGCTACCTTGGGGGGCTGAATGAAGCTTTCTTT.

By share, this clonotype ranks as medium-sized. The chain employs TRBV27 and TRBJ1-4; D may be TRBD1 (5 bases). The germline V gene encodes CDR1 MNHEY and CDR2 SMNVEV (reference sequence). The CDR3 has 13 amino acids. The V end was cut by 1 base, the J end by 12 bases, with 12 bases between. CDR3 residues: CASSLYVLGELFF. CDR3 nucleotide sequence: TGTGCCAGCAGTTTATATGTCTTAGGGGAACTGTTTTTT.

This clonotype has only a few counts. The chain recombines TRBV30 with TRBJ2-2, with 11 nucleotides matching TRBD2. The CDR3 has 18 residues. The germline V gene encodes CDR1 GTSNPN and CDR2 SVGIG (reference sequence). The V segment lost 2 bases and the J segment 4 bases; nucleotides outside the gene matches: 12. The CDR3 loop is CAWSPLSGGAYGTGELFF. The CDR3 region has the DNA TGTGCCTGGAGTCCCCTTAGCGGGGGGGCGTACGGCACCGGGGAGCTGTTTTTT.

This clonotype is medium-sized (0.01 to 0.1%). The V call is TRBV7-2, the J call TRBJ2-3, with 7 bases identical to TRBD2. The trim removed 8 bases at V and 2 bases at J, leaving 7 bases unmatched. CDR1 SGHTA and CDR2 FQGNSA come from the germline V gene. The CDR3 consists of 14 residues. CDR3 sequence (DNA): TGTGCCAGCTCCCTTGGGGGGGACACAGATACGCAGTATTTT. Its translation: CASSLGGDTDTQYF.

The V and J genes are TRBV5-1 and TRBJ2-7; possible D gene TRBD1, 6 bases. Trimming took off 1 base at V and 3 bases at J, with 8 bases between the two ends. Per germline, CDR1 SGHRS and CDR2 YFSETQ. CDR3 length: 13 amino acids. The CDR3 nucleotides read TGCGCCAGCAGCTTGAGAGGGGGCTACGAGCAGTACTTC. It is translated as CASSLRGGYEQYF.

This chain connects TRBV5-1 to TRBJ2-1, with 11 bases aligning to TRBD2. Germline assignment: CDR1 SGHRS and CDR2 YFSETQ. The CDR3 extends over 16 amino acids. Trimming cost V 4 bases and J 6 bases; bases outside gene matches: 9. In DNA form, the CDR3 reads TGCGCCAGCAGCCCTTCGCTTAGCGGGGGGGGCAATGAGCAGTTCTTC. This codes for CASSPSLSGGGNEQFF.

Regarding this clonotype: One end of the junction fails to match germline, which may point to a read error. The chain combines TRBV5-4 with TRBJ1-6; D is unclear. The CDR3 runs to 13 residues. CDR1 is SGHNT, CDR2 YYREEE, per germline (reference sequence). CDR3 residues: CASSQVWNSPLHF. The CDR3 bases are TGCGCCAGCAGCCAAGTTTGGAATTCACCCCTCCACTTT.

This clonotype was observed a few times. The chain uses TRBV20-1 and TRBJ2-5; 9 nucleotides align to TRBD2. V was clipped by 5 bases and J by 5 bases; unmatched bases: 9. This CDR3 is built from 14 residues. In germline, CDR1 is DFQATT, CDR2 SNEGSKA (reference sequence). Here the CDR3 reads CSALAGGRGETQYF. The CDR3 nucleotides are TGCAGTGCTCTCGCGGGGGGGCGGGGGGAGACCCAGTACTTC.

This clonotype qualifies as large (0.1 to 1%). V usage is TRBV30 and J usage is TRBJ1-2; no clear D. Germline V gene lookup returns CDR1 GTSNPN and CDR2 SVGIG (reference sequence). The CDR3 sequence is 14 residues long. Trimming removed 0 bases from V and 8 bases from J, with 16 bases in between. The CDR3 DNA reads as TGTGCCTGGAGTGTACGGGGTGGAGGGAAGGGCTACACCTTC. Residues: CAWSVRGGGKGYTF.

The genes are TRBV5-6 and TRBJ2-7; 7 bases map to TRBD2. CDR1 is SGHDT, CDR2 YYEEEE, per germline. V lost 4 bases, J lost 0 bases, and 7 bases stayed unmatched. The CDR3 consists of 15 residues. The CDR3, as DNA: TGTGCCAGCAGCCCACTGGGGGGGAGCTCCTACGAGCAGTACTTC. As protein: CASSPLGGSSYEQYF.

This chain links TRBV20-1 with TRBJ2-3; maybe TRBD2 (6 bases). This CDR3 comprises 14 residues. The germline CDR1 and CDR2 sequences are DFQATT and SNEGSKA (reference sequence). The CDR3 loop is CRAYDSGPTDTQYF. In DNA, the CDR3 is TGCAGAGCCTACGATAGCGGTCCCACAGATACGCAGTATTTT.